The 3 T cell receptor beta chains reported below all come from one sample, sequenced in a study of control samples from healthy donors and cancer patients. Generated by immunoSEQ multiplex PCR, the TCRdb table keeps only in-frame clones and is missing some. The sample records about 15,000 clones, 77% being singletons. Sequencing was performed on formalin-fixed, paraffin-embedded tissue. The receptors here all came from a female donor with lung cancer.

The chain has TRBV18 and TRBJ1-1; D is unclear. The CDR3 is made up of 14 amino acids. V was clipped by 0 bases and J by 10 bases, with 15 bases between them. CDR1 is KGHSH and CDR2 is LQKENI in the germline V gene. CDR3 protein: CASSPPQQSVGAFF. The CDR3 DNA follows: TGTGCCAGCTCACCACCGCAACAGTCCGTAGGAGCTTTCTTT.

This chain connects TRBV5-1 to TRBJ2-3; 10 nucleotides match TRBD2. The V and J ends lost 2 bases and 1 base, in that order; junction bases with no gene match: 1. CDR3 size: 15 residues. CDR1 is SGHRS and CDR2 is YFSETQ in the germline V gene. CDR3: CASSLSGRGTDTQYF. CDR3 nucleotide sequence: TGCGCCAGCAGCTTAAGCGGGAGGGGCACAGATACGCAGTATTTT.

This rearrangement joins TRBV5-1 to TRBJ1-3; D not certain. Looked up from germline, CDR1 is SGHRS and CDR2 is YFSETQ. The CDR3 loop spans 16 amino acids. The V gene lost 1 base and the J gene lost 0 bases, with 11 bases spanning the gap. The CDR3 region is CASSLKDLHSGNTIYF. In DNA form, the CDR3 reads TGCGCCAGCAGCTTGAAGGACCTCCACTCTGGAAACACCATATATTTT.